This TCR beta chain is drawn from a study of T cell changes during pregnancy in multiple sclerosis. Germline CDR1 and CDR2: SGHTA and FQGNSA. This CDR3 spans 13 amino acids. V dropped 5 bases and J dropped 8; count of bases not matched to a gene: 5. Libraries were prepared by immunoSEQ multiplex PCR; TCRdb keeps only in-frame clonotypes and omits some of them. The repertoire holds roughly 84,000 clones, with around 93% as singletons. This specimen consisted of peripheral blood, obtained in the third trimester of pregnancy. The sequence was obtained from a female donor in good health, enrolled as a control in a pregnancy study. The chain recombines TRBV7-2 with TRBJ1-2, with TRBD1 matching over 10 bases. CDR3 residues: CASSQTGGDGYTF. CDR3 nucleotide sequence: TGTGCCAGCAGCCAGACAGGGGGCGACGGCTACACCTTC.